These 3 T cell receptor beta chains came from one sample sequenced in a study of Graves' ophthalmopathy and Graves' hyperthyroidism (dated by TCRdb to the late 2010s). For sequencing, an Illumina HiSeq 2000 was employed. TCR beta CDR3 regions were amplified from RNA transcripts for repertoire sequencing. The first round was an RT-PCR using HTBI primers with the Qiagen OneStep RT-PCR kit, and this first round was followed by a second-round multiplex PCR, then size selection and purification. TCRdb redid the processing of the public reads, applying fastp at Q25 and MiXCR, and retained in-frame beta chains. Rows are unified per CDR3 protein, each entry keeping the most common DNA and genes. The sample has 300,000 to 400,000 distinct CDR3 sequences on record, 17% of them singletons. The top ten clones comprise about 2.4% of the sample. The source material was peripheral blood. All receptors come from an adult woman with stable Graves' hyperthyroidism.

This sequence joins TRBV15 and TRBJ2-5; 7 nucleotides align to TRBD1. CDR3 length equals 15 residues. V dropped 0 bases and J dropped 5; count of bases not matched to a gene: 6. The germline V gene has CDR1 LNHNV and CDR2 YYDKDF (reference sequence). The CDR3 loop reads CATSRDGTAGETQYF. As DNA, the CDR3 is TGTGCCACCAGCAGAGACGGGACAGCAGGGGAGACCCAGTACTTC.

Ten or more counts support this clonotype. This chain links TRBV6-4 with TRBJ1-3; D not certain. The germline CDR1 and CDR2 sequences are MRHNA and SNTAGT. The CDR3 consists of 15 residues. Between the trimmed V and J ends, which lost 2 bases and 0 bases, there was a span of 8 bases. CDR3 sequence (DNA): TGTGCCAGCAGTGACGGTTGGAGCTCTGGAAACACCATATATTTT. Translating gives CASSDGWSSGNTIYF.

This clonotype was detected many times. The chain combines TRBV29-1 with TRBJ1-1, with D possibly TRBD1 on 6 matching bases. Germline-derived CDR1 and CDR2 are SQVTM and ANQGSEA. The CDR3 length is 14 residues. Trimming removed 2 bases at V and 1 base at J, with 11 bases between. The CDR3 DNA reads TGCAGCGTTGAATTAGGGGGACCGAACACTGAAGCTTTCTTT. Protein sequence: CSVELGGPNTEAFF.